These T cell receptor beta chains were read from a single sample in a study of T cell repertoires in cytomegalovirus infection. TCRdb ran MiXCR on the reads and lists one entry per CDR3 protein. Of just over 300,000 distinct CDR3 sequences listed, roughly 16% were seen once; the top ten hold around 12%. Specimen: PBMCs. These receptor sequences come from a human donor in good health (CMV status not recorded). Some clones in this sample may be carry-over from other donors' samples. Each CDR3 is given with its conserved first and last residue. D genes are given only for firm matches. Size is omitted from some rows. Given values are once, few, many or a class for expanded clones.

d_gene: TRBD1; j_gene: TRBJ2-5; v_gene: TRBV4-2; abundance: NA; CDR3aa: CASSQALSQGAAETQYF; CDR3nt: TGTGCCAGCAGCCAAGCTTTAAGTCAGGGGGCGGCGGAGACCCAGTACTTC
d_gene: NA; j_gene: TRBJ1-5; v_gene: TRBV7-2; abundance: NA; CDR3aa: CASSLVVGNQPQHF; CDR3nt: TGTGCCAGCAGCTTAGTCGTCGGCAATCAGCCCCAGCATTTT
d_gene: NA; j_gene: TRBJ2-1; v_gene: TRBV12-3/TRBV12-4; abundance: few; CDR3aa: CASSLEVQLYNEQFF; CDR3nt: TGTGCCAGCAGTTTAGAGGTGCAGCTCTACAATGAGCAGTTCTTC
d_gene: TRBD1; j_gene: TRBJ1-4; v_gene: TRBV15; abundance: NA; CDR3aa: CASRDRDFNEKLFF; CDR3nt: TGTGCCAGCCGGGACAGGGATTTTAATGAAAAACTGTTTTTT
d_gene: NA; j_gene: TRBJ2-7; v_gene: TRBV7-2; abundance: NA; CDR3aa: CASSSDRPYEQYF; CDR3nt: TGTGCCAGCAGCTCCGACAGGCCCTACGAGCAGTACTTC
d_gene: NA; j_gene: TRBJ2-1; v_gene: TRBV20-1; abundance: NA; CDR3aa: CSASPLTLYTEQFF; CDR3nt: TGCAGTGCTAGTCCCTTAACCCTCTACACTGAGCAGTTCTTC
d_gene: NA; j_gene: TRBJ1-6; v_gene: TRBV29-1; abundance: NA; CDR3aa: CSARVRETSPLHF; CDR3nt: TGCAGCGCTCGGGTCCGGGAAACTTCACCCCTCCACTTT
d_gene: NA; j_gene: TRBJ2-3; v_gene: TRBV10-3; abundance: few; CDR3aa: CAISAGVHTDTQYF; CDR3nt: TGTGCCATCAGTGCTGGAGTCCACACAGATACGCAGTATTTT
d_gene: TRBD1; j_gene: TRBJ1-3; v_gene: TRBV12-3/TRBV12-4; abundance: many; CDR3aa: CASRHSGTGWNSGNTIYF; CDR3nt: TGTGCCAGCAGACATTCCGGGACAGGGTGGAATTCTGGAAACACCATATATTTT
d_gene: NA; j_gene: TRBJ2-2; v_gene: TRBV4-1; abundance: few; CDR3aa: CASSHDSYTGELFF; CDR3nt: TGCGCCAGCAGCCACGACTCTTACACCGGGGAGCTGTTTTTT
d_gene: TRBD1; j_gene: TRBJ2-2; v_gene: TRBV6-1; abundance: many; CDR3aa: CASSEGQASGELFF; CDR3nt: TGTGCCAGCAGTGAGGGACAGGCCTCCGGGGAGCTGTTTTTT
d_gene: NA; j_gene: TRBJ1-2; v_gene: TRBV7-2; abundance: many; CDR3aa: CASSWYGGRNYGYTF; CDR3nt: TGTGCCAGCAGCTGGTATGGGGGACGTAACTATGGCTACACCTTC
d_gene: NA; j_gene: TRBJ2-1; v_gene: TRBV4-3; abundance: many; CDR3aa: CASSQGLERVYNEQFF; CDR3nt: TGCGCCAGCAGCCAAGGGCTAGAAAGGGTGTACAATGAGCAGTTCTTC
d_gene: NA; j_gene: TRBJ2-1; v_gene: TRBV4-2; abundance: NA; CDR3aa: CASSQESGQGGDEQFF; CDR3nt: TGTGCCAGCAGCCAAGAGAGTGGGCAGGGTGGCGATGAGCAGTTCTTC
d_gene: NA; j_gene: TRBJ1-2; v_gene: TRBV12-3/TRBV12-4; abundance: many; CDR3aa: CASSLLGYGYTF; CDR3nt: TGTGCCAGCAGTTTACTAGGCTATGGCTACACCTTC
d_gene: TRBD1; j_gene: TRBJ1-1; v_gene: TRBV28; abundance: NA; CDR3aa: CASSAYRGTEAFF; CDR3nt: TGTGCCAGCAGTGCCTACAGGGGAACTGAAGCTTTCTTT
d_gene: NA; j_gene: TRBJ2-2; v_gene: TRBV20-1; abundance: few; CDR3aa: CSARPAGKTGELFF; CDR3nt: TGCAGTGCTCGACCCGCGGGGAAAACCGGGGAGCTGTTTTTT
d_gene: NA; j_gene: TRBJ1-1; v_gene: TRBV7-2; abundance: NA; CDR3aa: CASRGTAMSFF; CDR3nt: TGTGCCAGCAGGGGGACGGCGATGTCTTTCTTT
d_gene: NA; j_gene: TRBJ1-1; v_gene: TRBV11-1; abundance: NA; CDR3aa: CASSHPKSRTANTEAFF; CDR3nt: TGTGCCAGCAGCCACCCGAAGAGCCGGACAGCGAACACTGAAGCTTTCTTT
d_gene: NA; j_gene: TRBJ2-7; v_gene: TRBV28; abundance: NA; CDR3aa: CASSLWGEQYF; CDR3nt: TGTGCCAGCAGTTTATGGGGCGAGCAGTACTTC
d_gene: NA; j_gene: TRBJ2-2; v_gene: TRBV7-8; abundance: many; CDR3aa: CASSSRRVPGTGELFF; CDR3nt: TGTGCCAGCAGCTCTCGTCGGGTTCCGGGGACCGGGGAGCTGTTTTTT
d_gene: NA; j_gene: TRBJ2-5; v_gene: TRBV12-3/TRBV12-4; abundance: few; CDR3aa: CASSLAGARETQYF; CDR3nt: TGTGCCAGCAGTTTGGCGGGGGCACGGGAGACCCAGTACTTC
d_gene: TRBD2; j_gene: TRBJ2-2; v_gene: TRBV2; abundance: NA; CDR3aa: CASSELAGVTGELFF; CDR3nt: TGTGCCAGCAGTGAGCTAGCGGGGGTCACCGGGGAGCTGTTTTTT
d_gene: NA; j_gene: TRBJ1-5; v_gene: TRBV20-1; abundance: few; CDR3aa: CSATSGTRDPYSNQPQHF; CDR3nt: TGCAGTGCTACCTCCGGGACTCGTGACCCCTATAGCAATCAGCCCCAGCATTTT
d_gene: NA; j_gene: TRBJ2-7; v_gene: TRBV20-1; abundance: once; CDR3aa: CSARDLWGDTAYEQYF; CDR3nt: TGCAGTGCTAGAGATCTATGGGGGGATACGGCCTACGAGCAGTACTTC